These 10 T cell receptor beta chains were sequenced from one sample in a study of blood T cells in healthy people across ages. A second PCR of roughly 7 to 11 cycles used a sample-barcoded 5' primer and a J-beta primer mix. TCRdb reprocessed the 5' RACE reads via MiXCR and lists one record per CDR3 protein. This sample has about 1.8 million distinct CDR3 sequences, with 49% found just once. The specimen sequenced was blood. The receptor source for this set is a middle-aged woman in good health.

CDR3 sequence: CATSGTAHNEQFF. CDR3 DNA sequence: TGTGCCACCAGTGGGACAGCGCACAATGAGCAGTTCTTC. This chain links TRBV24-1 with TRBJ2-1; a possible D gene is TRBD1 (6 bases). V was clipped by 5 bases and J by 5 bases, with 9 bases between them. The CDR3 has 13 residues. Germline CDR1 reads KGHDR; CDR2 reads SFDVKD.

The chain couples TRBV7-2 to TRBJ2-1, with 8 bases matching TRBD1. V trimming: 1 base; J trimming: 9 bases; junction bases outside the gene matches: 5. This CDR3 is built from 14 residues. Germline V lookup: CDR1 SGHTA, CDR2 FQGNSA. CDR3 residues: CASSLETGVGEQFF. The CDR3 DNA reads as TGTGCCAGCAGCTTAGAGACAGGGGTGGGTGAGCAGTTCTTC.

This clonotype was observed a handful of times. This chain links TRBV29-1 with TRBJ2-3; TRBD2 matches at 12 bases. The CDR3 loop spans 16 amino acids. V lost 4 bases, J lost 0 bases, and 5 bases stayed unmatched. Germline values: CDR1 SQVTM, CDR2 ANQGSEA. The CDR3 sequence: CSVGASGGASTDTQYF. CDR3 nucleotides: TGCAGCGTTGGGGCTAGCGGGGGGGCCAGCACAGATACGCAGTATTTT.

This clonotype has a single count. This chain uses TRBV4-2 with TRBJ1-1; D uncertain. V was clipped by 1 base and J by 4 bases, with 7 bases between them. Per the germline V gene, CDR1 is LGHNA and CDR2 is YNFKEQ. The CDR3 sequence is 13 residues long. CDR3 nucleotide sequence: TGTGCCAGCAGCCAAGCTCGCAGCACTGAAGCTTTCTTT. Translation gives CASSQARSTEAFF.

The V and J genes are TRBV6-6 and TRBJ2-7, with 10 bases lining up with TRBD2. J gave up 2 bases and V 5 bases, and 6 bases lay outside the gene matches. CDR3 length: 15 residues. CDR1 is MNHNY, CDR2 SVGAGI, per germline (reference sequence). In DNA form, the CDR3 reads TGTGCCAGCAGTGATACTAGCGGGGCCACCTACGAGCAGTACTTC. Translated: CASSDTSGATYEQYF.

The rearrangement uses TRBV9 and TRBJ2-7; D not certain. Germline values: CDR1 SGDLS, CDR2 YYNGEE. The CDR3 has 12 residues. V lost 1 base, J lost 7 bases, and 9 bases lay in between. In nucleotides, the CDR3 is TGTGCCAGCAGCGTAATCACGGATGAGCAGTACTTC. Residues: CASSVITDEQYF.

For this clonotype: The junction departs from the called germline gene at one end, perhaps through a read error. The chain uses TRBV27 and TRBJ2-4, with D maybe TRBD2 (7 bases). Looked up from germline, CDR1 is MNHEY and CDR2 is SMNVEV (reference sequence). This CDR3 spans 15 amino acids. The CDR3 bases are TGTGCCAGCAGTCCGCGTGGGAGGGGGTCGGACATTCGGTACTTC. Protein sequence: CASSPRGRGSDIRYF.

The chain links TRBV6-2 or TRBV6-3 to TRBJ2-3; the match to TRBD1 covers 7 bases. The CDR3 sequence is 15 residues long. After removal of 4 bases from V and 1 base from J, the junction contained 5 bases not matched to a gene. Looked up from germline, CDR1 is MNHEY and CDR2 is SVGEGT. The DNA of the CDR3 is TGTGCCAGCAGTTCCTACAGGGGTGGCACAGATACGCAGTATTTT. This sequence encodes CASSSYRGGTDTQYF.

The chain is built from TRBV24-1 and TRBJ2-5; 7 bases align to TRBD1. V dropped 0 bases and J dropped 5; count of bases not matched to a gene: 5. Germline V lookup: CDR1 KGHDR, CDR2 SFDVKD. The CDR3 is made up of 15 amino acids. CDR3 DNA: TGTGCCACCAGTGATTTGAGACAGGGTGGGGAGACCCAGTACTTC. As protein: CATSDLRQGGETQYF.

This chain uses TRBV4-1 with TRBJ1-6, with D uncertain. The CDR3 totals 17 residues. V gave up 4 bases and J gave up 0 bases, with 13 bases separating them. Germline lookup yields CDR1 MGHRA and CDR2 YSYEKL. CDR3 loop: CASSPTAESSYNSPLHF. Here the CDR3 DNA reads TGCGCCAGCAGCCCCACAGCGGAGAGCTCCTATAATTCACCCCTCCACTTT.